Reported below is one TCR beta chain. Clones were read by immunoSEQ multiplex PCR, and TCRdb kept only the in-frame ones, dropping some. The table has roughly 200,000 clones, around four fifths seen once. The germline V gene has CDR1 SGDLS and CDR2 YYNGEE. This CDR3 contains 18 residues. Trimming took 1 base from V and 0 from J; bases not matched to a gene: 5. This sample is part of a study of blood T cell repertoires in COVID-19. The chain recombines TRBV9 with TRBJ1-3; TRBD1 matches at 12 bases. Sequencing was done on a sample of peripheral blood. The receptor's source is a woman in her thirties or forties with COVID-19, enrolled during active disease. This chain's CDR3 is CASSVRDRGPYSGNTIYF. The CDR3 DNA follows: TGTGCCAGCAGCGTACGGGACAGGGGGCCCTACTCTGGAAACACCATATATTTT. The entire variable domain, with the rest obtained from reference TRBV9 and TRBJ1-3, is as follows: DSGVTQTPKHLITATGQRVTLRCSPRSGDLSVYWYQQSLDQGLQFLIQYYNGEERAKGNILERFSAQQFPDLHSELNLSSLELGDSALYFCASSVRDRGPYSGNTIYFGEGSWLTVV.